Each of the 6 T cell receptor beta chains below was sequenced from the same sample in a study of beta chain features in type 1 diabetes. Sequenced material consisted of expressed TCRB transcripts (all of the isolated RNA was reverse transcribed). Generated by immunoSEQ multiplex PCR, the TCRdb table keeps only in-frame clones and is missing some. The repertoire has approximately 250,000 clones, 7.5% to 10% of them found once; the top ten carry approximately 0.03%. Source material: naive CD4+ T cells from blood. Receptors were obtained from a woman between 18 and 30 years old in good health.

This clone was seen a handful of times. The chain couples TRBV14 to TRBJ2-1, with a tentative D call TRBD1 (5 bases). Germline CDR1 reads SGHDN; CDR2 reads FVKESK. The CDR3 sequence is 15 residues long. Trimming took off 3 bases at V and 2 bases at J, with 11 bases between the two ends. For the CDR3, the DNA is TGTGCCAGCAGCCAGCTGGACATTACCTACAATGAGCAGTTCTTC. Protein sequence: CASSQLDITYNEQFF.

The rearrangement links TRBV7-6 to TRBJ2-7, with a weak D call TRBD1 (5 bases). The CDR3 consists of 14 residues. Per germline, CDR1 SGHVS and CDR2 FNYEAQ. Trimming removed 4 bases at V and 7 bases at J, with 17 bases between. In DNA, the CDR3 is TGTGCCAGCAGCTCGGCCGCGGTGGGGCAAGAGCAGTACTTC. Translated: CASSSAAVGQEQYF.

In this sample, this clone turned up a few times. Other nucleotide sequences from this sample produce the same CDR3. The chain is built from TRBV11-2 and TRBJ2-1, with 8 bases that match TRBD1. The CDR3 contains 15 residues. Trimming removed 3 bases from V and 3 bases from J; junction bases left unmatched: 4. Looked up from germline, CDR1 is SGHAT and CDR2 is FQNNGV. CDR3 protein: CASSFDRGSYNEQFF. The CDR3 DNA reads TGTGCCAGCAGCTTTGACAGGGGAAGCTACAATGAGCAGTTCTTC.

This clone was seen only once. This chain joins TRBV30 and TRBJ1-3; 7 bases agree with TRBD1. This CDR3 spans 15 amino acids. Unmatched junction bases numbered 6, after V lost 0 bases and J lost 4 bases. CDR1 is GTSNPN, CDR2 SVGIG, per germline (reference sequence). The CDR3 is CAWSVEQGYGNTIYF. For the CDR3, the DNA is TGTGCCTGGAGTGTAGAACAGGGGTACGGAAACACCATATATTTT.

This clone has a handful of counts. The chain couples TRBV19 to TRBJ2-6; 9 nucleotides line up with TRBD1. Per germline, CDR1 LNHDA and CDR2 SQIVND (reference sequence). V lost 5 bases and J lost 0; bases outside the gene matches: 2. The CDR3 length is 16 residues. The CDR3 reads CASSPGQGSGANVLTF. The CDR3 coding sequence is TGTGCCAGTAGTCCGGGACAGGGCTCTGGGGCCAACGTCCTGACTTTC.

The genes are TRBV18 and TRBJ2-5, with 8 positions matching TRBD1. The end of the DNA is better explained by TRBJ2-7, so the J call may be wrong. The CDR3 length is 15 residues. Germline assignment: CDR1 KGHSH and CDR2 LQKENI. The CDR3 DNA reads TGTGCCAGCTCACCGACAGGGGAAGGGTCCTACGAGCAGTACTTC. It translates to CASSPTGEGSYEQYF.